One sample yielded the 4 T cell receptor beta chains listed below, sequenced in a study of early T cells in non-severe SARS-CoV-2 infection. MiXCR was run by TCRdb on the 5' RACE reads, yielding one entry per CDR3 protein. Here the sample spans tens of thousands of distinct CDR3 sequences, approximately 14% being singletons. Sequenced input: whole blood. All receptors derive from an adult who was a healthcare worker with PCR-confirmed SARS-CoV-2 infection or an uninfected control (not recorded which).

The V call is TRBV7-6, the J call TRBJ1-1; D ambiguous. Germline-derived CDR1 and CDR2 are SGHVS and FNYEAQ. The length of the CDR3 is 15 residues. Deletions cut 1 base from V and 1 base from J, with 10 bases between. CDR3 nucleotides: TGTGCCAGCAGCTTAGGATCAGGTCGGAACACTGAAGCTTTCTTT. Translating gives CASSLGSGRNTEAFF.

This clonotype is labeled medium-sized. The genes are TRBV29-1 and TRBJ2-5; a possible D gene is TRBD2 (6 bases). Deletions cut 3 bases from V and 4 bases from J, with 9 bases between. The CDR3 totals 12 residues. From germline, CDR1 is SQVTM and CDR2 ANQGSEA. DNA for the CDR3: TGCAGCGTTGACGGGGGTGCAGAGACCCAGTACTTC. Translation gives CSVDGGAETQYF. The full variable domain, in which reference TRBV29-1 and TRBJ2-5 provide the parts outside the CDR3, is SAVISQKPSRDICQRGTSLTIQCQVDSQVTMMFWYRQQPGQSLTLIATANQGSEATYESGFVIDKFPISRPNLTFSTLTVSNMSPEDSSIYLCSVDGGAETQYFGPGTRLLVL.

V is TRBV7-9 and J is TRBJ2-2; TRBD1 might be the D (7 bases). Trimming removed 4 bases at V and 4 bases at J, with 16 bases between. The CDR3 is 16 amino acids. Germline V gene lookup returns CDR1 SEHNR and CDR2 FQNEAQ (reference sequence). The CDR3 sequence is CASSSNRGGGTGELFF. In DNA, the CDR3 is TGTGCCAGCAGCTCGAACAGGGGAGGAGGCACCGGGGAGCTGTTTTTT.

The CDR3 DNA is TGTGCCAGCAGCTTAGTGGGACAGGCCCCCTGGGAGCAGTTCTTC. It yields the protein CASSLVGQAPWEQFF. The chain employs TRBV11-2 and TRBJ2-1, with 8 bases aligning to TRBD1. The CDR3 extends over 15 amino acids. After removal of 1 base from V and 10 bases from J, the junction contained 9 bases not matched to a gene. Germline V gene lookup returns CDR1 SGHAT and CDR2 FQNNGV.